This TCR beta chain was recorded in a study of blood T cell repertoires in COVID-19. Study overall: The origin of the acute and convalescent COVID-19 samples was the United States, Italy and Spain. In each case, the material was cDNA or gDNA derived from T cells, B-cell-depleted T cells, or PBMCs.

As handled by the study authors: Reference gene primer amplification yielded estimated nucleated cell counts. The data were produced by immunoSEQ multiplex PCR, yet TCRdb's version contains in-frame clones alone and is incomplete. The D gene and trimming were derived from the DNA, and the V and J assignments and clone size from that table. Among about 78,000 clones listed, less than 95% were seen once. The material sequenced was peripheral blood. The clonotype comes from a woman aged 50 to 65 in a cohort sampled during active COVID-19.

The CDR3 loop reads CASSPGDGGHQPQHF. The DNA for the CDR3 is TGTGCCAGCAGCCCGGGAGATGGAGGCCATCAGCCCCAGCATTTT. V usage is TRBV3-1 (or the pseudogene TRBV3-2) and J usage is TRBJ1-5; the D is unclear. The CDR3 runs 15 residues. With 4 bases removed from V and 5 bases from J, the gap between germline ends came to 15 bases. Germline CDR1 LGHDT, CDR2 YNNKEL (reference sequence).